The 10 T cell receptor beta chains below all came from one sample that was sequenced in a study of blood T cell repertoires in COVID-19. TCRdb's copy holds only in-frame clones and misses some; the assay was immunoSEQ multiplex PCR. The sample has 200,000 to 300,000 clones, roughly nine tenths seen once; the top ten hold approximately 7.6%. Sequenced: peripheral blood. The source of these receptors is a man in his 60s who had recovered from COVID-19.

CDR3 amino acids: CASSLRQGADTQYF. DNA of the CDR3: TGTGCCAGCAGCTTACGACAGGGCGCAGATACGCAGTATTTT. V is TRBV5-6 and J is TRBJ2-3, with 7 bases aligning to TRBD1. The V gene end was trimmed by 2 bases and the J gene end by 4 bases; junction bases not matched to a gene: 4. Looked up from germline, CDR1 is SGHDT and CDR2 is YYEEEE. This CDR3 comprises 14 residues.

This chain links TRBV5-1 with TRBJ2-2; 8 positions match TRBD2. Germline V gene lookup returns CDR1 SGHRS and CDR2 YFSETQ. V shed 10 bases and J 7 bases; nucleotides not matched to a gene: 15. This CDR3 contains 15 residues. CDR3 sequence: CARRGGASIGGELFF. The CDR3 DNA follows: TGCGCCCGCCGGGGGGGGGCGAGCATTGGCGGGGAGCTGTTTTTT.

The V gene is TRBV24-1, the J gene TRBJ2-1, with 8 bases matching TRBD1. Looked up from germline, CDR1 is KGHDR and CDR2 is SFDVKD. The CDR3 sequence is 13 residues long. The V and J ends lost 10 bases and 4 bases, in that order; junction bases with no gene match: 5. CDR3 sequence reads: CATAQGGYNEQFF. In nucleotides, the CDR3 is TGTGCCACGGCACAGGGGGGTTACAATGAGCAGTTCTTC.

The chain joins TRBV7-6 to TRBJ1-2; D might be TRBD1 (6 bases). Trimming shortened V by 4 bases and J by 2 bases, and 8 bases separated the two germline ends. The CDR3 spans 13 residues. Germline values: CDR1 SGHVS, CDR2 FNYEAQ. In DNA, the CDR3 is TGTGCCAGCAGCTCGGGGGGCAACTATGGCTACACCTTC. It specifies CASSSGGNYGYTF.

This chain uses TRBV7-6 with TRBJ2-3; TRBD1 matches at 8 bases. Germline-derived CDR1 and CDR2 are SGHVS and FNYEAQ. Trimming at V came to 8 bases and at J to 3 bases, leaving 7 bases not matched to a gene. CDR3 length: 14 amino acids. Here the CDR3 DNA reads TGTGCCAGCGGGCAGGGGGCGCGTACAGATACGCAGTATTTT. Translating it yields CASGQGARTDTQYF.

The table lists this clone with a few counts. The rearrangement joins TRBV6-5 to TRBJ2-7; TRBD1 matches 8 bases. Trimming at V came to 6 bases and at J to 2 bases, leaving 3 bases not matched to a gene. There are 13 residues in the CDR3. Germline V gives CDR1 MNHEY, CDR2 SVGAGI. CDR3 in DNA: TGTGCCAGCAGCAGGACAGGGACCTACGAGCAGTACTTC. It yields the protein CASSRTGTYEQYF.

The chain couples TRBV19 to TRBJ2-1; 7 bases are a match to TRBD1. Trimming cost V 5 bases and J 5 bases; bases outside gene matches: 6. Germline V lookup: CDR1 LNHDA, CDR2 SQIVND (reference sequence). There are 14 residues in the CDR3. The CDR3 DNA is TGTGCCAGTAGTGCGAAGACAGGGCACAATGAGCAGTTCTTC. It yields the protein CASSAKTGHNEQFF. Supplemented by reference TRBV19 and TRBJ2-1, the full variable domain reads DGGITQSPKYLFRKEGQNVTLSCEQNLNHDAMYWYRQDPGQGLRLIYYSQIVNDFQKGDIAEGYSVSREKKESFPLTVTSAQKNPTAFYLCASSAKTGHNEQFFGPGTRLTVL.

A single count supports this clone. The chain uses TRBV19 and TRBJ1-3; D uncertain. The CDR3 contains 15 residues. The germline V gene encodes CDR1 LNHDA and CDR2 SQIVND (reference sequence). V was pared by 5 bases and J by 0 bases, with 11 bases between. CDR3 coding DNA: TGTGCCAGTAGTCCTGTCTCGAGCTCTGGAAACACCATATATTTT. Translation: CASSPVSSSGNTIYF.

The CDR3 region has the DNA TGTGCCAGCAGCGACTTGGGGCCCCAGCATTTT. Amino acid sequence: CASSDLGPQHF. This rearrangement joins TRBV7-8 to TRBJ1-5; D uncertain. V lost 5 bases, J lost 9 bases, and 8 bases lay in between. Germline CDR1 reads SGHVS; CDR2 reads FQNEAQ. The CDR3 has 11 residues. The complete variable domain, with remaining parts taken from reference TRBV7-8 and TRBJ1-5, reads GAGVSQSPRYKVAKRGQDVALRCDPISGHVSLFWYQQALGQGPEFLTYFQNEAQLDKSGLPSDRFFAERPEGSVSTLKIQRTQQEDSAVYLCASSDLGPQHFGDGTRLSIL.

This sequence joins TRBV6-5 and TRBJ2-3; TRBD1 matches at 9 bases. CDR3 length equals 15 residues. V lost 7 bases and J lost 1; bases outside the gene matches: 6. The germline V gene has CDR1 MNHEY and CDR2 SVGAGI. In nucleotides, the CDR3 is TGTGCCAGCACACAGGGGGCAGTAGGCACAGATACGCAGTATTTT. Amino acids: CASTQGAVGTDTQYF.